Listed below are T cell receptor beta chains from one sample, sequenced in a study of blood T cell repertoires in COVID-19. Assay: immunoSEQ multiplex PCR; the TCRdb copy retains only in-frame clones and omits some. Here the sample spans 120,000 or so clones, nearly 90% being singletons. The specimen sequenced was peripheral blood. The receptors were gathered from a woman over 75 with acute or convalescent COVID-19. Both conserved end residues are part of each CDR3. Fields, in order: V gene, J gene, clone size, D gene, CDR3 protein, CDR3 DNA. D genes are given only for firm matches. Only some rows state a clone size, as once, few, many or a class for expanded clones.

TRBV2	TRBJ2-5	NA	TRBD2	CASRYGASGRLYAETQYF	TGTGCCAGCAGATACGGGGCTAGCGGGAGATTGTACGCAGAGACCCAGTACTTC
TRBV10-3	TRBJ1-3	few	TRBD1	CAISARSGTVSNSGNTIYF	TGTGCCATCAGTGCTAGATCAGGGACAGTTTCTAACTCTGGAAACACCATATATTTT
TRBV2	TRBJ1-1	NA	NA	CASSVGGSTEAFF	TGTGCCAGCAGTGTTGGGGGGTCCACTGAAGCTTTCTTT
TRBV7-9	TRBJ2-7	NA	NA	CASSSGGGYYEQYF	TGTGCCAGCAGCTCCGGGGGAGGTTACTACGAGCAGTACTTC
TRBV5-1	TRBJ2-1	NA	TRBD2	CASSIYQRGGRNEQFF	TGCGCCAGCAGCATATACCAGCGGGGGGGCCGGAATGAGCAGTTCTTC
TRBV20-1	TRBJ2-7	NA	NA	CSASGHPYEQYF	TGCAGTGCTAGTGGACACCCCTACGAGCAGTACTTC
TRBV27	TRBJ2-7	once	NA	CASSLRQPYEQYF	TGTGCCAGCAGTTTGCGACAGCCTTACGAGCAGTACTTC
TRBV7-8	TRBJ1-2	NA	NA	CASSLAVGQMDGYTF	TGTGCCAGCAGCTTAGCTGTTGGGCAGATGGATGGCTACACCTTC
TRBV27	TRBJ2-1	once	TRBD2	CATAGGGYNEQFF	TGTGCCACCGCGGGGGGAGGTTACAATGAGCAGTTCTTC
TRBV24-1	TRBJ2-7	NA	NA	CATSDFAAGQPYEQYF	TGTGCCACCAGTGATTTTGCAGCGGGACAACCTTACGAGCAGTACTTC
TRBV6-5	TRBJ1-1	NA	TRBD1	CASSMTGGRNTEAFF	TGTGCCAGCAGTATGACAGGGGGGCGGAACACTGAAGCTTTCTTT
TRBV3-1/TRBV3-2	TRBJ1-5	once	NA	CASSQDFRVEQPQHF	TGTGCCAGCAGCCAAGATTTCAGGGTGGAACAGCCCCAGCATTTT
TRBV29-1	TRBJ2-5	once	TRBD2	CSGCSGPGETQYF	TGCAGCGGATGTAGCGGGCCGGGAGAGACCCAGTACTTC
TRBV2	TRBJ1-5	NA	TRBD1	CASREDRGHQPQHF	TGTGCCAGCAGGGAAGACAGGGGGCATCAGCCCCAGCATTTT
TRBV12-3/TRBV12-4	TRBJ1-1	NA	NA	CASSLGRGEAFF	TGTGCCAGCAGTTTAGGGCGCGGTGAAGCTTTCTTT
TRBV5-1	TRBJ1-2	NA	NA	CASRIGSGDGGYTF	TGCGCCAGCAGAATTGGATCGGGGGATGGTGGCTACACCTTC
TRBV5-1	TRBJ1-5	few	NA	CASSRGLDQPQHF	TGCGCCAGCAGCCGGGGTCTCGATCAGCCCCAGCATTTT
TRBV11-2	TRBJ1-2	NA	NA	CASSLGASNYGYTF	TGTGCCAGCAGCTTAGGGGCCAGCAACTATGGCTACACCTTC
TRBV5-1	TRBJ2-3	NA	TRBD2	CASRPGLAVADTQYF	TGCGCCAGCAGACCGGGACTAGCGGTCGCAGATACGCAGTATTTT
TRBV7-2	TRBJ2-7	NA	TRBD1	CASSLQGAQPYEQYF	TGTGCCAGCAGCTTACAGGGGGCTCAACCCTACGAGCAGTACTTC
TRBV11-2	TRBJ1-2	NA	NA	CASSLARTAYGYTF	TGTGCCAGCAGCTTAGCAAGGACAGCGTATGGCTACACCTTC
TRBV3-1/TRBV3-2	TRBJ2-1	NA	TRBD2	CASSLFRGLANEQFF	TGTGCCAGCAGCTTATTTCGCGGACTAGCGAATGAGCAGTTCTTC